The entry that follows covers one T cell receptor (beta chain) sequence. These data originate in a study of cytomegalovirus exposure and HLA in healthy donors. It was with 60 Vbeta and 13 Jbeta primers that the PCR ran. This table comes from immunoSEQ multiplex PCR, and its TCRdb copy is limited to in-frame clones, with some not included. The data contain 150,000 to 200,000 clones, 84% of them seen just once; the ten biggest clones take up approximately 0.26%. The CDR3 totals 13 residues. CDR1 is MNHEY and CDR2 is SVGAGI in the germline V gene. Trimming shortened V by 4 bases and J by 6 bases, and 7 bases separated the two germline ends.

This TCR was recovered from a boy aged 5-17 years in good health and CMV-seronegative. This chain links TRBV6-5 with TRBJ1-6; D may be TRBD1 (6 bases). Sequencing was carried out using PBMCs. Here the CDR3 reads CASSSRGNSPLHF. The CDR3 DNA is TGTGCCAGCAGTTCCAGGGGTAATTCACCCCTCCACTTT.